The present entry profiles one T cell receptor (beta chain) with its context. Its antigen has not been determined. Base qualities are not at hand, and no much larger clone is one base apart. PBMCs were isolated by Ficoll-Paque density gradient centrifugation. The instrument was an Illumina NovaSeq 6000. Using 5'RACE with constant-segment primers, TCRalpha and TCRbeta cDNA libraries were constructed, with sample barcodes and unique molecular identifiers added in the process. RNA was extracted from every sample with Trizol reagent. Library amplification was performed in two PCR steps, and a second sample barcode and Illumina TruSeq adapters were introduced in the second step. The libraries were sequenced on an Illumina NovaSeq using 2 x 150 bp paired-end reads. In the paper's pipeline: With migec v1.2.7, reads were demultiplexed and then collapsed into UMI-guided consensus sequences. Using mixcr v2.1.11, the UMI consensuses were aligned to TRA and TRB V and J templates and assembled into clonotypes. A clonotype was counted as expanded or contracted only when both edgeR and NoisET called the clonotype significant, with the noise models trained on biological replicates. For edgeR calls, the cutoffs were a false discovery rate-adjusted p below 0.01 and a log2 fold-change threshold of 1. As an exploratory analysis of dynamics, max-normalized trajectories of the 1000 most abundant clonotypes were examined by PCA with hierarchical clustering. Separately sequenced CD4+ and CD8+ repertoires were used to assign the CD4 or CD8 phenotype of responding clones. The raw public data were reprocessed by TCRdb itself: fastp quality trimming at Q25, MiXCR clonotype calling, in-frame beta chains only. Entries that share a CDR3 protein sequence are merged under the most common genes and DNA. For this entry, the V and J calls and clone size follow TCRdb and not the study's own pipeline. This sample gives about 430,000 distinct CDR3 sequences in total; 20% to 25% of them show up just once. 8.8% of the sample is taken by the ten largest.

The data are from a study of T-cell memory formation after mild COVID-19 (dated by TCRdb to the early 2020s). Background on the whole study: TCR sequence clusters from the two donors were found to be largely donor specific. The cohort was made up of two young adult volunteers, one female and one male, who were previously healthy. T-cell clones expanding and contracting after mild COVID-19 in two donors were tracked by longitudinal TCRalpha and TCRbeta repertoire sequencing.

The research as a whole found: Contracting CD4+ clones were found mainly in CM and EM memory subsets, while CD8+ clones were enriched in EMRA. SARS-CoV-2 specificity was not confirmed for the second-wave clones peaking on day 37. Clones contracting from day 15 to 85 had balanced CD4/CD8 phenotypes, while a second wave expanding from day 15 to 37 was biased towards CD4+. The detection of some responding clones in pre-infection memory suggests that pre-existing cross-reactive memory T cells joined the SARS-CoV-2 response. The study included only two mild cases, and larger cohorts that include severe cases with pre-infection samples were judged to be necessary.

CDR1 and CDR2 were assigned from the germline V gene as MNHEY and SVGAGI. Here V drops 6 bases and J drops 6 bases, and the junction holds 19 bases not matched to any gene. From the cysteine up to the phenylalanine, the CDR3 has a length of 17 residues. Only the CDR3 part of the read is kept: 51 bases, read in frame from the first base. Sequenced sample: PBMCs or a T cell subset sorted from them (not recorded which). The chain couples TRBV6-5 to TRBJ2-7; a stretch of 8 junction bases matches TRBD2. The TCR comes from an adult woman who had mild COVID-19 (a few samples of this study predate the infection). The sample titles of this study are shuffled in the database, so cell type and time point are left out; the donor was told from shared clones. The DNA sequence is as follows: TGTGCCAGCAGCCCACTCTTAGCGGGGACCCCCTGGGTCGAGCAGTACTTC. This is translated as CASSPLLAGTPWVEQYF.